A selection of T cell receptor beta chains follows, all from one sample in a study of T cell repertoires in aging, cancer and after chemotherapy. TCRdb analysed the multiplex PCR reads with MiXCR anew, one entry per CDR3 protein. The sample shows around 1,700 distinct CDR3 sequences, around two fifths of them seen only once. The sequencing input was blood. Receptors were obtained from a human donor with a solid tumor. The CDR3 runs from the conserved cysteine through the conserved F or W. Each record gives: J gene, clone size, D gene, V gene, CDR3 protein, CDR3 DNA. D genes are given only for firm matches. Rows give clone size only sometimes, using once, few, many, or a class for an expanded clone.

J gene: TRBJ2-5
clone size: few
D gene: TRBD1
V gene: TRBV7-9
CDR3 protein: CASSLGQSYQETQYF
CDR3 DNA: TGTGCCAGCAGCCTGGGACAGTCGTACCAAGAGACCCAGTACTTC

J gene: TRBJ1-5
clone size: few
D gene: -
V gene: TRBV20-1
CDR3 protein: CSASRDNSNQPQHF
CDR3 DNA: TGCAGTGCTAGTAGGGACAATAGCAATCAGCCCCAGCATTTT

J gene: TRBJ2-3
clone size: -
D gene: -
V gene: TRBV19
CDR3 protein: CASSAGTDTQYF
CDR3 DNA: TGTGCCAGTAGTGCAGGAACAGATACGCAGTATTTT

J gene: TRBJ2-7
clone size: large
D gene: -
V gene: TRBV27
CDR3 protein: CASSLRDTSYEQYF
CDR3 DNA: TGTGCCAGCAGTTTAAGGGATACCTCCTACGAGCAGTACTTC

J gene: TRBJ2-7
clone size: -
D gene: -
V gene: TRBV7-3
CDR3 protein: CASSSTPLHEQYF
CDR3 DNA: TGTGCCAGCAGCTCAACACCGCTCCACGAGCAGTACTTC

J gene: TRBJ2-1
clone size: few
D gene: TRBD2
V gene: TRBV6-5
CDR3 protein: CASSYPGLAGSSSYNEQFF
CDR3 DNA: TGTGCCAGCAGTTACCCGGGACTAGCGGGGTCCAGCTCCTACAATGAGCAGTTCTTC

J gene: TRBJ2-3
clone size: once
D gene: TRBD2
V gene: TRBV7-3
CDR3 protein: CASSTTSGNTDTQYF
CDR3 DNA: TGTGCCAGCAGTACGACTAGCGGGAATACAGATACGCAGTATTTT

J gene: TRBJ2-7
clone size: -
D gene: TRBD1
V gene: TRBV12-3/TRBV12-4
CDR3 protein: CASSTGTASYEQYF
CDR3 DNA: TGTGCCAGCAGTACCGGGACAGCGTCCTACGAGCAGTACTTC

J gene: TRBJ2-3
clone size: -
D gene: -
V gene: TRBV11-3
CDR3 protein: CASSLVGDSAIDTQYF
CDR3 DNA: TGTGCCAGCAGCTTAGTAGGCGATTCAGCTATAGATACGCAGTATTTT

J gene: TRBJ1-6
clone size: -
D gene: -
V gene: TRBV20-1
CDR3 protein: CSARDSGNSPLHF
CDR3 DNA: TGCAGTGCTAGAGACTCTGGCAATTCACCCCTCCACTTT

J gene: TRBJ1-2
clone size: few
D gene: TRBD1
V gene: TRBV5-3
CDR3 protein: CARSSRRDRGKNYGYTF
CDR3 DNA: TGTGCCAGAAGCTCGCGCCGGGACAGGGGGAAAAATTATGGCTACACCTTC

J gene: TRBJ2-1
clone size: -
D gene: -
V gene: TRBV5-6
CDR3 protein: CASSRINEQFF
CDR3 DNA: TGTGCCAGCAGCCGTATCAATGAGCAGTTCTTC

J gene: TRBJ1-2
clone size: few
D gene: -
V gene: TRBV28
CDR3 protein: CASGGGSLYGYTF
CDR3 DNA: TGTGCCAGTGGGGGGGGCAGCCTCTATGGCTACACCTTC

J gene: TRBJ1-4
clone size: -
D gene: -
V gene: TRBV7-9
CDR3 protein: CASSLGQGSPFF
CDR3 DNA: TGTGCCAGCAGCTTAGGCCAGGGTAGTCCATTTTTT

J gene: TRBJ1-1
clone size: few
D gene: -
V gene: TRBV30
CDR3 protein: CAWSMNGNTEAFF
CDR3 DNA: TGTGCCTGGAGTATGAACGGGAACACTGAAGCTTTCTTT

J gene: TRBJ2-7
clone size: -
D gene: -
V gene: TRBV7-9
CDR3 protein: CASSLEAGNEQYF
CDR3 DNA: TGTGCCAGCAGCTTAGAGGCAGGGAACGAGCAGTACTTC

J gene: TRBJ2-4
clone size: -
D gene: -
V gene: TRBV24-1
CDR3 protein: CATSERYGDIQYF
CDR3 DNA: TGTGCCACCAGTGAGAGATATGGGGACATTCAGTACTTC

J gene: TRBJ1-6
clone size: -
D gene: TRBD1
V gene: TRBV2
CDR3 protein: CASSEVRQGSPLHF
CDR3 DNA: TGTGCCAGCAGTGAAGTCCGACAGGGCTCACCCCTCCACTTT

J gene: TRBJ1-2
clone size: few
D gene: -
V gene: TRBV6-5
CDR3 protein: CASVLGRNYGYTF
CDR3 DNA: TGTGCCAGCGTTTTGGGACGGAACTATGGCTACACCTTC

J gene: TRBJ2-1
clone size: -
D gene: TRBD2
V gene: TRBV7-9
CDR3 protein: CASSLARGGEYEQFF
CDR3 DNA: TGTGCCAGCAGCTTAGCACGGGGGGGTGAGTATGAGCAGTTCTTC

J gene: TRBJ2-7
clone size: few
D gene: TRBD2
V gene: TRBV19
CDR3 protein: CASRTSGASYEQYF
CDR3 DNA: TGTGCCAGTAGGACTAGCGGGGCTTCCTACGAGCAGTACTTC

J gene: TRBJ2-6
clone size: -
D gene: -
V gene: TRBV7-2
CDR3 protein: CASSPARGGYSGANVLTF
CDR3 DNA: TGTGCCAGCAGCCCCGCCCGGGGCGGGTACTCTGGGGCCAACGTCCTGACTTTC

J gene: TRBJ2-2
clone size: large
D gene: TRBD1
V gene: TRBV29-1
CDR3 protein: CSAGTGNTGELFF
CDR3 DNA: TGCAGCGCCGGGACAGGAAACACCGGGGAGCTGTTTTTT

J gene: TRBJ1-2
clone size: -
D gene: -
V gene: TRBV12-3/TRBV12-4
CDR3 protein: CASSPGWWGADGYTF
CDR3 DNA: TGTGCCAGCAGTCCCGGCTGGTGGGGGGCGGATGGCTACACCTTC

J gene: TRBJ2-1
clone size: -
D gene: -
V gene: TRBV11-3
CDR3 protein: CASSPGRSSYNEQFF
CDR3 DNA: TGTGCCAGCAGCCCAGGACGGAGCTCCTACAATGAGCAGTTCTTC

J gene: TRBJ2-7
clone size: few
D gene: TRBD1
V gene: TRBV6-5
CDR3 protein: CASRMTGTGFHEQYF
CDR3 DNA: TGTGCCAGCAGGATGACCGGGACAGGGTTCCACGAGCAGTACTTC

J gene: TRBJ2-7
clone size: -
D gene: -
V gene: TRBV20-1
CDR3 protein: CSARDGAESSYEQYF
CDR3 DNA: TGCAGTGCTAGAGATGGCGCGGAGAGCTCCTACGAGCAGTACTTC

J gene: TRBJ1-6
clone size: -
D gene: -
V gene: TRBV6-1
CDR3 protein: CASSDAGLGNSPLHF
CDR3 DNA: TGTGCCAGCAGTGATGCAGGACTCGGCAATTCACCCCTCCACTTT

J gene: TRBJ1-6
clone size: -
D gene: -
V gene: TRBV21-1
CDR3 protein: CASTGGYEGTPLHF
CDR3 DNA: TGTGCCAGCACTGGAGGTTATGAGGGGACACCCCTCCACTTT

J gene: TRBJ1-2
clone size: -
D gene: -
V gene: TRBV11-3
CDR3 protein: CASSFDALDYGYTF
CDR3 DNA: TGTGCCAGCAGCTTCGATGCGTTAGACTATGGCTACACCTTC

J gene: TRBJ1-1
clone size: -
D gene: -
V gene: TRBV15
CDR3 protein: CATSLAGLMNTEAFF
CDR3 DNA: TGTGCCACCAGCTTAGCAGGGTTAATGAACACTGAAGCTTTCTTT

J gene: TRBJ1-6
clone size: -
D gene: TRBD1
V gene: TRBV6-5
CDR3 protein: CASSYSSTQGDSPLHF
CDR3 DNA: TGTGCCAGCAGTTACTCGTCGACGCAGGGGGACTCACCCCTCCACTTT

J gene: TRBJ1-6
clone size: -
D gene: -
V gene: TRBV5-1
CDR3 protein: CASSISGGENSPLHF
CDR3 DNA: TGCGCCAGCAGCATCAGCGGGGGGGAGAATTCACCCCTCCACTTT

J gene: TRBJ1-5
clone size: -
D gene: TRBD1
V gene: TRBV30
CDR3 protein: CAWDRGGQPQHF
CDR3 DNA: TGTGCCTGGGACAGGGGAGGGCAGCCCCAGCATTTT

J gene: TRBJ2-7
clone size: -
D gene: TRBD1
V gene: TRBV20-1
CDR3 protein: CSARDPGGYEQYF
CDR3 DNA: TGCAGTGCTAGAGACCCAGGGGGCTACGAGCAGTACTTC

J gene: TRBJ2-3
clone size: -
D gene: -
V gene: TRBV11-3
CDR3 protein: CASGSQLSTDTQYF
CDR3 DNA: TGTGCCAGCGGGTCCCAATTGAGCACAGATACGCAGTATTTT

J gene: TRBJ2-7
clone size: -
D gene: -
V gene: TRBV20-1
CDR3 protein: CSARWAGTYEQYF
CDR3 DNA: TGCAGTGCTAGGTGGGCAGGAACCTACGAGCAGTACTTC

J gene: TRBJ1-5
clone size: few
D gene: -
V gene: TRBV5-6
CDR3 protein: CASSRQELGRNQPQHF
CDR3 DNA: TGTGCCAGCAGCCGACAGGAGCTCGGCCGCAATCAGCCCCAGCATTTT

J gene: TRBJ1-1
clone size: -
D gene: -
V gene: TRBV7-9
CDR3 protein: CASSFGAGAFF
CDR3 DNA: TGTGCCAGCAGCTTCGGTGCGGGAGCTTTCTTT

J gene: TRBJ2-5
clone size: few
D gene: -
V gene: TRBV20-1
CDR3 protein: CSARDRLVGVETQYF
CDR3 DNA: TGCAGTGCTAGAGATCGGCTAGTTGGTGTAGAGACCCAGTACTTC

J gene: TRBJ1-6
clone size: -
D gene: TRBD1
V gene: TRBV7-2
CDR3 protein: CASSHPGGGSTSPLHF
CDR3 DNA: TGTGCCAGCAGCCATCCGGGAGGGGGCTCTACGTCACCCCTCCACTTT

J gene: TRBJ2-5
clone size: few
D gene: TRBD1
V gene: TRBV7-6
CDR3 protein: CASSLGLRGRQGEETQYF
CDR3 DNA: TGTGCCAGCAGCTTAGGGTTACGGGGCCGACAGGGGGAAGAGACCCAGTACTTC

J gene: TRBJ1-1
clone size: -
D gene: TRBD1
V gene: TRBV6-1
CDR3 protein: CAGRDRAYTEAFF
CDR3 DNA: TGTGCCGGACGGGACAGGGCTTACACTGAAGCTTTCTTT

J gene: TRBJ1-6
clone size: -
D gene: -
V gene: TRBV9
CDR3 protein: CASSPSDFGNSPLHF
CDR3 DNA: TGTGCCAGCAGCCCCTCGGACTTCGGCAATTCACCCCTCCACTTT

J gene: TRBJ1-1
clone size: few
D gene: -
V gene: TRBV10-3
CDR3 protein: CAISDRDTEAFF
CDR3 DNA: TGTGCCATCAGTGACAGGGACACTGAAGCTTTCTTT

J gene: TRBJ1-4
clone size: few
D gene: -
V gene: TRBV6-5
CDR3 protein: CASVKRGGGEKLFF
CDR3 DNA: TGTGCCAGCGTCAAAAGGGGCGGGGGTGAAAAACTGTTTTTT

J gene: TRBJ2-3
clone size: -
D gene: -
V gene: TRBV19
CDR3 protein: CASRGVDTQYF
CDR3 DNA: TGTGCCAGTAGAGGTGTAGATACGCAGTATTTT